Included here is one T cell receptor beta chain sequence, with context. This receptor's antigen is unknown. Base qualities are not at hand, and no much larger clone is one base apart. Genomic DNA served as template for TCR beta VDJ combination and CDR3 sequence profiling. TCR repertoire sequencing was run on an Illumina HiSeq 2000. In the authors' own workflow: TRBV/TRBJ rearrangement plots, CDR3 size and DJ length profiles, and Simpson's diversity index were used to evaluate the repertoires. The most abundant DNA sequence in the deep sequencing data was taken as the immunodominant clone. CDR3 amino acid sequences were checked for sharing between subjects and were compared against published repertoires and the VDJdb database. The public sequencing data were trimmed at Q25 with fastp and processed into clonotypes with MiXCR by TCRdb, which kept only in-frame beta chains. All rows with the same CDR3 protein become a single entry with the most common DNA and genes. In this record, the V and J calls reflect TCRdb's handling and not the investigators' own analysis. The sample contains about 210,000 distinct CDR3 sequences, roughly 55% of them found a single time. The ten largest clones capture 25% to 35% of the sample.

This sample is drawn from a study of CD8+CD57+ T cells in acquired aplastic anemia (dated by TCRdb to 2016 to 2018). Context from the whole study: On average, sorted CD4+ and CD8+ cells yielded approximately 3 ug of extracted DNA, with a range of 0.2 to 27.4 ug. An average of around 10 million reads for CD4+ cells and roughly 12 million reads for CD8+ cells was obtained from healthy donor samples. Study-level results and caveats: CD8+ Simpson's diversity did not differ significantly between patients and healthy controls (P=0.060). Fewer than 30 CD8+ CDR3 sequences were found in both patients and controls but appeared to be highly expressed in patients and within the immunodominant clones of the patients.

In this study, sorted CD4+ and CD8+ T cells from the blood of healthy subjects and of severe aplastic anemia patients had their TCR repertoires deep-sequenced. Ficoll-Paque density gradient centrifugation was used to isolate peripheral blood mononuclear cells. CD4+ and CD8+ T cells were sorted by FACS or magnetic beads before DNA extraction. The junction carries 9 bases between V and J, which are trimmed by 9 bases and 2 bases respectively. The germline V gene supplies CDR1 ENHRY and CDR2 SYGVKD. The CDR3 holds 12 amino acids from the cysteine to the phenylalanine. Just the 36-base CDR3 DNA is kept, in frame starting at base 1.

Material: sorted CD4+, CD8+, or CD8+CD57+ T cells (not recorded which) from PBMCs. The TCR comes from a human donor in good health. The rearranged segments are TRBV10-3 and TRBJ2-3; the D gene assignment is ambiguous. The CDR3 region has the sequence CAIGDSTDTQYF. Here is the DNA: TGTGCCATTGGGGATTCCACAGATACGCAGTATTTT.